One sample yielded the 18 T cell receptor beta chains listed below, sequenced in a study of blood T cell repertoires in COVID-19. Using immunoSEQ multiplex PCR, the repertoire was profiled, and TCRdb retains in-frame clones only, with some absent. The sample has 55,000 to 75,000 clones, more than 70% seen once. The sequenced sample was peripheral blood. Source of these receptors: a man aged 55 to 69 with COVID-19, enrolled during active disease.

V gene TRBV29-1 combines with J gene TRBJ2-2; 11 nucleotides line up with TRBD2. The CDR3 consists of 15 residues. V dropped 6 bases and J dropped 6; count of bases not matched to a gene: 9. Germline CDR1 is SQVTM and CDR2 is ANQGSEA. CDR3 protein: CSVATSGSFSGELFF. The DNA of the CDR3 is TGCAGCGTCGCTACTAGCGGGAGTTTTTCCGGGGAGCTGTTTTTT.

The chain carries TRBV7-9 and TRBJ2-7; D is ambiguous. The ends were cut back, 0 bases at V and 0 bases at J, with 6 bases in the middle. Germline V lookup: CDR1 SEHNR, CDR2 FQNEAQ (reference sequence). The CDR3 has 14 amino acids. CDR3 DNA sequence: TGTGCCAGCAGCTTAGCGGCAAGCTCCTACGAGCAGTACTTC. This encodes CASSLAASSYEQYF.

This clone came up once. V and J are TRBV11-2 and TRBJ1-3; D is undetermined. The CDR3 is 15 amino acids. Germline V CDR1 and CDR2: SGHAT, FQNNGV. Trimming took 5 bases from V and 0 from J, leaving 11 bases between them. The CDR3 region is CASSPPGVSGNTIYF. The CDR3 bases are TGTGCCAGCAGCCCCCCCGGGGTCTCTGGAAACACCATATATTTT.

As DNA, the CDR3 is TGTGCCAGCTTCCTCGGCGGAGGGTATCAGCCCCAGCATTTT. The encoded protein is CASFLGGGYQPQHF. The chain uses TRBV6-5 and TRBJ1-5; the D is unclear. Germline CDR1 MNHEY, CDR2 SVGAGI. The CDR3 has 14 amino acids. V was cut by 8 bases and J by 5 bases, with 16 bases left in between.

This clone was found a few times. The gene calls are TRBV11-2 and TRBJ2-7; no clear D. V was shortened by 1 base and J by 3 bases, with 7 bases between the two germline ends. CDR1 and CDR2 from the germline V gene are SGHAT and FQNNGV. CDR3 size: 13 residues. The CDR3 reads CASSLGMSYEQYF. The CDR3 bases are TGTGCCAGCAGCTTAGGTATGAGCTACGAGCAGTACTTC.

The chain combines TRBV4-2 with TRBJ2-5, with TRBD2 identical over 11 bases. The CDR3 is 16 amino acids. Trimming removed 1 base from V and 5 bases from J; junction bases left unmatched: 6. From germline, CDR1 is LGHNA and CDR2 YNFKEQ. The CDR3 nucleotides read TGTGCCAGCAGCCAAGGATCTAGCGGGAGGTGGGAGACCCAGTACTTC. The encoded protein is CASSQGSSGRWETQYF.

This clone was recorded only once. The CDR3 reads CASSLASGGSSGDTQYF. CDR3 nucleotides: TGTGCCAGCAGCTTAGCTAGCGGGGGATCCTCTGGTGATACGCAGTATTTT. The rearrangement uses TRBV7-9 and TRBJ2-3; 9 bases agree with TRBD2. CDR1 and CDR2 (germline): SEHNR, FQNEAQ (reference sequence). The CDR3 is made up of 17 amino acids. Trimming cost V 0 bases and J 6 bases; bases outside gene matches: 10.

The chain joins TRBV5-1 to TRBJ2-6; the match to TRBD2 covers 11 bases. With 0 bases clipped from V and 0 bases from J, the junction kept 5 bases outside the gene matches. The germline CDR1 and CDR2 sequences are SGHRS and YFSETQ. The CDR3 is 19 residues long. The DNA for the CDR3 is TGCGCCAGCAGCTTGGTGTTTGGGACTAGCGGCTCTGGGGCCAACGTCCTGACTTTC. This codes for CASSLVFGTSGSGANVLTF.

This sequence joins TRBV18 and TRBJ1-6; D might be TRBD1 (6 bases). The V end lost 2 bases, the J end lost 9 bases, and 14 bases lay between the germline ends. Germline assignment: CDR1 KGHSH and CDR2 LQKENI. The CDR3 loop spans 15 amino acids. CDR3 sequence: CASSPSMGAASPLHF. The CDR3, as DNA: TGTGCCAGCTCACCATCGATGGGGGCCGCTTCACCCCTCCACTTT.

V gene TRBV28 combines with J gene TRBJ2-3; 8 nucleotides agree with TRBD1. The CDR3 covers 13 residues. CDR1 and CDR2 from the germline V gene are MDHEN and SYDVKM. V trimming: 8 bases; J trimming: 0 bases; junction bases outside the gene matches: 1. This CDR3 reads CASRDRSTDTQYF. CDR3 nucleotide sequence: TGTGCCAGCCGGGACAGGAGCACAGATACGCAGTATTTT.

The chain recombines TRBV29-1 with TRBJ2-1; 10 positions match TRBD1. CDR3 length equals 16 residues. Unmatched junction bases numbered 11, after V lost 7 bases and J lost 2 bases. In germline, CDR1 is SQVTM, CDR2 ANQGSEA. CDR3 sequence (DNA): TGCAGCGCCCAACCGGGGACAGGGGTTCCCTACAATGAGCAGTTCTTC. Amino acids: CSAQPGTGVPYNEQFF.

The J gene is TRBJ1-6, the V gene TRBV7-2; no firm D call. The CDR3 covers 15 residues. Trimming took off 5 bases at V and 10 bases at J, with 18 bases between the two ends. Per the germline V gene, CDR1 is SGHTA and CDR2 is FQGNSA. The CDR3 spells CASSPEGVLSSPLHF. Here the CDR3 DNA reads TGTGCCAGCAGCCCTGAGGGAGTATTAAGCTCACCCCTCCACTTT.

This rearrangement joins TRBV7-3 to TRBJ1-1; TRBD1 might be the D (6 bases). CDR3 length: 14 residues. V gave up 5 bases and J gave up 2 bases, with 12 bases separating them. Germline V gene sequence: CDR1 SGHTA, CDR2 FQGTGA. The CDR3 DNA sequence: TGTGCCAGCAGCCCGGGACATAAAAACACTGAAGCTTTCTTT. Residues: CASSPGHKNTEAFF.

This clone appeared once. The gene calls are TRBV19 and TRBJ1-1; D is perhaps TRBD1 (6 bases). Trimming pared 3 bases from V and 8 bases from J, leaving 16 bases between. The germline V gene encodes CDR1 LNHDA and CDR2 SQIVND (reference sequence). This CDR3 is 14 amino acids long. CDR3 amino acids: CASSIRVGGTEAFF. The CDR3 DNA follows: TGTGCCAGTAGTATTAGAGTAGGGGGAACCGAAGCTTTCTTT.

The chain recombines TRBV3-1 (or the pseudogene TRBV3-2) with TRBJ2-2; 11 bases fit TRBD2. This CDR3 comprises 17 residues. J gave up 2 bases and V 6 bases, and 8 bases lay outside the gene matches. The germline V gene encodes CDR1 LGHDT and CDR2 YNNKEL (reference sequence). The CDR3 reads CASRSSGLADNTGELFF. The CDR3 DNA sequence: TGTGCCAGCAGGTCCTCGGGACTAGCGGACAACACCGGGGAGCTGTTTTTT.

V and J are TRBV5-1 and TRBJ2-5; 7 bases are a match to TRBD2. Trimming at V came to 0 bases and at J to 2 bases, leaving 4 bases not matched to a gene. This CDR3 has 15 amino acids. The germline V gene has CDR1 SGHRS and CDR2 YFSETQ. The CDR3 DNA reads as TGCGCCAGCAGCTTGGGGAGGCGGGGGCAAGAGACCCAGTACTTC. It encodes CASSLGRRGQETQYF.

V gene TRBV7-6 combines with J gene TRBJ1-1; 7 bases line up with TRBD1. The germline V gene has CDR1 SGHVS and CDR2 FNYEAQ. The CDR3 consists of 17 residues. With 4 bases clipped from V and 1 base from J, the junction kept 12 bases outside the gene matches. The CDR3 protein is CASSYSGTADANTEAFF. CDR3 sequence (DNA): TGTGCCAGCAGCTACTCCGGGACAGCCGACGCGAACACTGAAGCTTTCTTT.

The rearrangement links TRBV2 to TRBJ1-5; 10 bases agree with TRBD1. CDR3 length equals 15 residues. Germline assignment: CDR1 SNHLY and CDR2 FYNNEI. The trim removed 6 bases at V and 1 base at J, leaving 3 bases unmatched. The CDR3 reads CASSGDRGSNQPQHF. CDR3 DNA sequence: TGTGCCAGCAGCGGGGACAGGGGAAGCAATCAGCCCCAGCATTTT.